This passage covers 19 T cell receptor beta chains from one sample sequenced in a study of cytomegalovirus exposure and HLA in healthy donors. Amplification used 60 Vbeta primers and 13 Jbeta primers. Sequenced by immunoSEQ multiplex PCR; TCRdb stores in-frame clones only, minus some. The data show roughly 61,000 clones, with more than 80% seen just once and about 1.6% held by the top ten. Sample: PBMCs. These receptors originate from a young man in good health and CMV-seropositive.

This clone came up a few times. The V gene is TRBV6-5, the J gene TRBJ1-2, with a possible D match to TRBD1 (5 bases). With 8 bases removed from V and 2 bases from J, the gap between germline ends came to 15 bases. Looked up from germline, CDR1 is MNHEY and CDR2 is SVGAGI. The CDR3 length is 14 residues. The CDR3 DNA reads TGTGCCAGCTCTCCCACTCCAGGGAACTATGGCTACACCTTC. Its protein is CASSPTPGNYGYTF.

V is TRBV2 and J is TRBJ1-6; no reliable D call. The CDR3 spans 16 residues. With 2 bases removed from V and 0 bases from J, the gap between germline ends came to 8 bases. The germline gives CDR1 SNHLY, CDR2 FYNNEI. CDR3: CASSERRSSYNSPLHF. Here the CDR3 DNA reads TGTGCCAGCAGTGAACGGAGAAGCTCCTATAATTCACCCCTCCACTTT. Full variable domain (remainder filled in from reference TRBV2 and TRBJ1-6): EPEVTQTPSHQVTQMGQEVILRCVPISNHLYFYWYRQILGQKVEFLVSFYNNEISEKSEIFDDQFSVERPDGSNFTLKIRSTKLEDSAMYFCASSERRSSYNSPLHFGNGTRLTVT.

In the case of this clone: At one end, the junction sequence differs from germline, possibly due to a read error. The chain combines TRBV28 with TRBJ2-1, with 9 bases lining up with TRBD1. This CDR3 is built from 15 residues. The germline gives CDR1 MDHEN, CDR2 SYDVKM. CDR3 region: CASSNPGQGYDEQFF. DNA for the CDR3: TGTGCCAGCAGTAATCCGGGACAGGGCTACGATGAGCAGTTCTTC.

For this clone: At one end, the junction sequence differs from germline, possibly due to a read error. CDR3 bases: TGTTCCAGCAGCTTAGTAGACAATGAGCAGTTCTTC. Amino acids: CSSSLVDNEQFF. The chain recombines TRBV7-9 with TRBJ2-1; D gene ambiguous. Germline V gene lookup returns CDR1 SEHNR and CDR2 FQNEAQ (reference sequence). There are 12 residues in the CDR3.

DNA for the CDR3: TGTGCCAGCAGTGAATGGGGAGGGACAGGGAACACTGAAGCTTTCTTT. Its translation: CASSEWGGTGNTEAFF. The chain combines TRBV25-1 with TRBJ1-1; the match to TRBD1 covers 8 bases. Unmatched junction bases numbered 5, after V lost 1 base and J lost 1 base. The germline V gene has CDR1 MGHDK and CDR2 SYGVNS. The CDR3 runs 16 residues.

The CDR3, as DNA: TGCAGCGTGGGGGGACTAGCGGGAGAAGGGGTCGGGGAGCTGTTTTTT. Translated, it gives CSVGGLAGEGVGELFF. The gene calls are TRBV29-1 and TRBJ2-2, with 14 bases that match TRBD2. Germline V gene data show CDR1 as SQVTM and CDR2 as ANQGSEA. J was trimmed by 7 bases and V by 6 bases; bases with no gene match: 10. This CDR3 is 16 amino acids long.

The rearrangement links TRBV6-6 to TRBJ2-5, with D perhaps TRBD2 (6 bases). The V and J ends lost 4 bases and 7 bases respectively, with 22 bases between them. Germline V gene data show CDR1 as MNHNY and CDR2 as SVGAGI (reference sequence). This CDR3 region has 16 residues. DNA of the CDR3: TGTGCCAGCAGTTCACCCGCAAGCTGGGGGAGGCGGACCCAGTACTTC. Protein: CASSSPASWGRRTQYF.

The sample holds one count of this clone. The chain has TRBV5-1 and TRBJ1-3; tentatively, D is TRBD1 (5 bases). Germline loops: CDR1 SGHRS, CDR2 YFSETQ. The CDR3 covers 17 residues. V was pared by 4 bases and J by 0 bases, with 17 bases between. The DNA for the CDR3 is TGCGCCAGCAGCGTGGAGGGGAGGTCCCACTCTGGAAACACCATATATTTT. Its translation is CASSVEGRSHSGNTIYF. The whole variable domain, remainder taken from reference TRBV5-1 and TRBJ1-3, is KAGVTQTPRYLIKTRGQQVTLSCSPISGHRSVSWYQQTPGQGLQFLFEYFSETQRNKGNFPGRFSGRQFSNSRSEMNVSTLELGDSALYLCASSVEGRSHSGNTIYFGEGSWLTVV.

The V call is TRBV5-1, the J call TRBJ2-2, with TRBD1 matching over 9 bases. This CDR3 has 14 amino acids. J was trimmed by 7 bases and V by 5 bases; bases with no gene match: 6. Germline CDR1 reads SGHRS; CDR2 reads YFSETQ. The CDR3 region has the DNA TGCGCCAGCAGTTGGACAGGGGCGCTCGGGGAGCTGTTTTTT. Protein product: CASSWTGALGELFF.

The rearrangement uses TRBV7-2 and TRBJ2-5; possible D gene TRBD1, 6 bases. V was cut by 4 bases and J by 3 bases, with 12 bases left in between. Germline V gene sequence: CDR1 SGHTA, CDR2 FQGNSA. The CDR3 contains 14 residues. CDR3 amino acids: CASSSYREEETQYF. Here the CDR3 DNA reads TGTGCCAGCAGCTCTTACAGGGAAGAAGAGACCCAGTACTTC.

For the CDR3, the DNA is TGTGCCAGCAGCCAGCTAGCGGGAGTACGTGGCGGGGAGCTGTTTTTT. Its protein product is CASSQLAGVRGGELFF. The chain recombines TRBV14 with TRBJ2-2; 10 bases are shared with TRBD2. Germline CDR1 and CDR2: SGHDN and FVKESK. The CDR3 consists of 16 residues. Germline trimming cut 3 bases from V and 7 bases from J; bases unmatched to any gene: 8.

In DNA, the CDR3 is TGTGCCAGCAGCTTAACGGGGACTAGCGGTAAAGAGACCCAGTACTTC. This gives the protein CASSLTGTSGKETQYF. The chain joins TRBV11-3 to TRBJ2-5; 11 nucleotides agree with TRBD2. Germline-derived CDR1 and CDR2 are SGHNT and YENEEA. The CDR3 length is 16 residues. The trim removed 2 bases at V and 3 bases at J, leaving 5 bases unmatched.

Only one count was recorded for this clone. This chain links TRBV11-2 with TRBJ1-5; D remains unclear. This CDR3 contains 14 residues. Germline-derived CDR1 and CDR2 are SGHAT and FQNNGV. V was shortened by 0 bases and J by 3 bases, with 6 bases between the two germline ends. Here the CDR3 reads CASSLDDYNQPQHF. DNA for the CDR3: TGTGCCAGCAGCTTAGATGACTACAATCAGCCCCAGCATTTT.

The chain combines TRBV11-2 with TRBJ1-3; D perhaps matches TRBD1 (5 bases). In germline, CDR1 is SGHAT, CDR2 FQNNGV. Trimming took off 6 bases at V and 0 bases at J, with 12 bases between the two ends. This CDR3 contains 15 residues. DNA for the CDR3: TGTGCCAGCAGGCCAGGGTTCTTCTCTGGAAACACCATATATTTT. This sequence encodes CASRPGFFSGNTIYF.

This chain connects TRBV29-1 to TRBJ2-1; D is perhaps TRBD2 (7 bases). The V gene's germline CDR1 is SQVTM and CDR2 ANQGSEA. V was cut by 4 bases and J by 3 bases, with 13 bases left in between. The CDR3 is 14 amino acids. CDR3 protein: CSVGGGWNYNEQFF. Here the CDR3 DNA reads TGCAGCGTTGGCGGGGGCTGGAACTACAATGAGCAGTTCTTC.

The V gene is TRBV29-1, the J gene TRBJ1-1, with D maybe TRBD1 (5 bases). This CDR3 has 11 amino acids. The V gene lost 4 bases and the J gene lost 3 bases, with 6 bases spanning the gap. Germline V CDR1 and CDR2: SQVTM, ANQGSEA. The CDR3 loop reads CSVARDTEAFF. The CDR3, as DNA: TGCAGCGTTGCCAGGGACACTGAAGCTTTCTTT. Complete variable domain (other parts from reference TRBV29-1 and TRBJ1-1): SAVISQKPSRDICQRGTSLTIQCQVDSQVTMMFWYRQQPGQSLTLIATANQGSEATYESGFVIDKFPISRPNLTFSTLTVSNMSPEDSSIYLCSVARDTEAFFGQGTRLTVV.

The rearrangement uses TRBV19 and TRBJ2-5; 8 bases align to TRBD2. Germline assignment: CDR1 LNHDA and CDR2 SQIVND (reference sequence). The CDR3 runs to 13 residues. V lost 5 bases and J lost 5; bases outside the gene matches: 4. In DNA form, the CDR3 reads TGTGCCAGTAGTTCCACGGGAGGGGAGACCCAGTACTTC. This codes for CASSSTGGETQYF. The variable domain in full, with the rest retrieved from reference TRBV19 and TRBJ2-5, is DGGITQSPKYLFRKEGQNVTLSCEQNLNHDAMYWYRQDPGQGLRLIYYSQIVNDFQKGDIAEGYSVSREKKESFPLTVTSAQKNPTAFYLCASSSTGGETQYFGPGTRLLVL.

The rearrangement links TRBV28 to TRBJ2-2, with 11 positions matching TRBD2. The CDR3 is 16 residues long. Germline V gene data show CDR1 as MDHEN and CDR2 as SYDVKM. J lost 7 bases, V lost 6 bases, and 10 bases had no gene match. CDR3 residues: CASRLFGLAGVGELFF. The DNA for the CDR3 is TGTGCCAGCAGGTTGTTCGGACTAGCGGGTGTCGGGGAGCTGTTTTTT.

DNA for the CDR3: TGTGCCAGCAGCTTTCTAGGAAGGACTCCCCTCGCCGGGGAGCTGTTTTTT. It specifies CASSFLGRTPLAGELFF. V gene TRBV7-2 combines with J gene TRBJ2-2; D might be TRBD2 (5 bases). Deletions cut 3 bases from V and 6 bases from J, with 20 bases between. This CDR3 contains 17 residues. The germline V gene encodes CDR1 SGHTA and CDR2 FQGNSA. Filled out from reference TRBV7-2 and TRBJ2-2, the complete variable domain reads GAGVSQSPSNKVTEKGKDVELRCDPISGHTALYWYRQSLGQGLEFLIYFQGNSAPDKSGLPSDRFSAERTGGSVSTLTIQRTQQEDSAVYLCASSFLGRTPLAGELFFGEGSRLTVL.